This is a list of T cell receptor beta chains from one sample in a study of breast tumors, draining lymph nodes, adjacent tissues. Each CDR3 protein gets one entry after TCRdb re-called the multiplex PCR reads with MiXCR. This table has around 140,000 distinct CDR3 sequences, around a third appearing once. Sequenced: axillary lymph node tissue. These receptors all come from a female donor with breast cancer. Some clones in this sample may be carry-over from other donors' samples. Each CDR3 is given without its conserved first and last residue. Fields, in order: J gene, CDR3 length, V gene, CDR3 protein.

j_call: TRBJ2-6
cdr3_length: 13
v_call: TRBV7-2
cdr3_aa: ASSLGASGANVLP

j_call: TRBJ2-1
cdr3_length: 13
v_call: TRBV11-2
cdr3_aa: ASSLLTGSYNEQF

j_call: TRBJ2-1
cdr3_length: 10
v_call: TRBV11-2
cdr3_aa: ASSLGQGQQF

j_call: TRBJ2-5
cdr3_length: 16
v_call: TRBV20-1
cdr3_aa: SARDLGSRGQGSETQY

j_call: TRBJ2-2
cdr3_length: 13
v_call: TRBV11-3
cdr3_aa: ASSSDRENTGELF

j_call: TRBJ1-3
cdr3_length: 13
v_call: TRBV28
cdr3_aa: HSASLGVSGNTIY

j_call: TRBJ1-2
cdr3_length: 13
v_call: TRBV27
cdr3_aa: ASSPRTTGLGGYT

j_call: TRBJ1-1
cdr3_length: 13
v_call: TRBV12-3/TRBV12-4
cdr3_aa: ASSLAPQGRTEAF

j_call: TRBJ2-3
cdr3_length: 11
v_call: TRBV11-2
cdr3_aa: ASSLQIAGTQY

j_call: TRBJ1-3
cdr3_length: 13
v_call: TRBV5-4
cdr3_aa: ASSFGPQFGNTIY

j_call: TRBJ1-3
cdr3_length: 12
v_call: TRBV3-1
cdr3_aa: ASSPGARSGPIY

j_call: TRBJ2-3
cdr3_length: 11
v_call: TRBV9
cdr3_aa: ASSVLGTDTQY

j_call: TRBJ2-5
cdr3_length: 13
v_call: TRBV6-2/TRBV6-3
cdr3_aa: ASSYSSYSYETQY

j_call: TRBJ2-2
cdr3_length: 11
v_call: TRBV7-9
cdr3_aa: ASRHQNAGELF

j_call: TRBJ1-6
cdr3_length: 12
v_call: TRBV7-2
cdr3_aa: ASSFAGTNSPLH

j_call: TRBJ1-5
cdr3_length: 13
v_call: TRBV20-1
cdr3_aa: SAPLPGGRNQPQH

j_call: TRBJ2-1
cdr3_length: 14
v_call: TRBV4-1
cdr3_aa: ASSHQTSLSYNEQF

j_call: TRBJ1-6
cdr3_length: 12
v_call: TRBV12-3/TRBV12-4
cdr3_aa: ASSEGDRVGPLH

j_call: TRBJ2-7
cdr3_length: 13
v_call: TRBV5-1
cdr3_aa: ASSLKSAGAYEQY

j_call: TRBJ2-4
cdr3_length: 15
v_call: TRBV15
cdr3_aa: ATSRDRGGTGRNIQY

j_call: TRBJ1-2
cdr3_length: 12
v_call: TRBV27
cdr3_aa: ASSLVGAPYGYT

j_call: TRBJ1-2
cdr3_length: 11
v_call: TRBV10-1
cdr3_aa: ASSFDGSYGYT

j_call: TRBJ2-1
cdr3_length: 12
v_call: TRBV20-1
cdr3_aa: SARASGGAGEQF

j_call: TRBJ1-2
cdr3_length: 13
v_call: TRBV4-3
cdr3_aa: ASSQEGQGGHGYT

j_call: TRBJ2-4
cdr3_length: 13
v_call: TRBV7-2
cdr3_aa: ASSLHTGGGGIQY

j_call: TRBJ1-2
cdr3_length: 10
v_call: TRBV20-1
cdr3_aa: SARGNNYGYT

j_call: TRBJ2-6
cdr3_length: 13
v_call: TRBV12-3/TRBV12-4
cdr3_aa: ASSYPGSGANVLT

j_call: TRBJ2-1
cdr3_length: 16
v_call: TRBV12-3/TRBV12-4
cdr3_aa: ASSKRTQGAGSYNEQF

j_call: TRBJ1-3
cdr3_length: 13
v_call: TRBV4-3
cdr3_aa: ASSQDLERGNTIY

j_call: TRBJ1-3
cdr3_length: 13
v_call: TRBV28
cdr3_aa: ASSLEDRAADTIY

j_call: TRBJ2-3
cdr3_length: 10
v_call: TRBV10-3
cdr3_aa: AIGGNTDTQY

j_call: TRBJ2-5
cdr3_length: 10
v_call: TRBV20-1
cdr3_aa: SARDRGQTQY

j_call: TRBJ1-6
cdr3_length: 13
v_call: TRBV25-1
cdr3_aa: ASSLTGVKNPPLH

j_call: TRBJ2-5
cdr3_length: 13
v_call: TRBV20-1
cdr3_aa: SAPAERGWQETQY

j_call: TRBJ1-2
cdr3_length: 9
v_call: TRBV12-3/TRBV12-4
cdr3_aa: ASRLVGSYT

j_call: TRBJ2-1
cdr3_length: 13
v_call: TRBV20-1
cdr3_aa: SAIPTSGGFDEQF

j_call: TRBJ1-5
cdr3_length: 12
v_call: TRBV2
cdr3_aa: ASSDNYSNQPQH

j_call: TRBJ1-6
cdr3_length: 14
v_call: TRBV7-9
cdr3_aa: ASSPTQQGLNSPLH

j_call: TRBJ2-3
cdr3_length: 12
v_call: TRBV7-8
cdr3_aa: ASSLAQAPSTQY

j_call: TRBJ2-7
cdr3_length: 14
v_call: TRBV11-3
cdr3_aa: ASSFRSSGGLYEQY

j_call: TRBJ2-5
cdr3_length: 13
v_call: TRBV7-9
cdr3_aa: ASSHSLDRAETQY

j_call: TRBJ2-1
cdr3_length: 11
v_call: TRBV5-5
cdr3_aa: ASSLGLAGEQF

j_call: TRBJ2-5
cdr3_length: 13
v_call: TRBV19
cdr3_aa: ASSMGGQEQETQY

j_call: TRBJ1-1
cdr3_length: 12
v_call: TRBV3-1
cdr3_aa: ASSSGSFDTEAF

j_call: TRBJ2-1
cdr3_length: 12
v_call: TRBV12-5
cdr3_aa: ASGPNDRRGEQF

j_call: TRBJ2-5
cdr3_length: 15
v_call: TRBV12-5
cdr3_aa: ASGLGQGSGGGETQY

j_call: TRBJ1-6
cdr3_length: 11
v_call: TRBV5-1
cdr3_aa: ASSPTGDSPLH

j_call: TRBJ1-1
cdr3_length: 10
v_call: TRBV5-5
cdr3_aa: ASSKVGTEAF

j_call: TRBJ1-4
cdr3_length: 12
v_call: TRBV18
cdr3_aa: ASSPGESNEKLF

j_call: TRBJ1-5
cdr3_length: 12
v_call: TRBV4-1
cdr3_aa: ASSQGGGFQPQH

j_call: TRBJ1-2
cdr3_length: 10
v_call: TRBV20-1
cdr3_aa: SAGRQNYGYT

j_call: TRBJ1-4
cdr3_length: 12
v_call: TRBV7-9
cdr3_aa: ACSLETGAGRLF

j_call: TRBJ1-1
cdr3_length: 13
v_call: TRBV5-1
cdr3_aa: ASSLTGTANTEAF

j_call: TRBJ2-2
cdr3_length: 12
v_call: TRBV4-1
cdr3_aa: ASSPFGVSGELF